These 13 T cell receptor beta chains were all obtained from the same sample, sequenced in a study of T cell clonotyping in hematopoietic cell transplantation. TCRdb's table, derived via immunoSEQ multiplex PCR, lists solely in-frame clones and lacks some. The repertoire has 15,000 to 20,000 clones, about 82% of them found once; the top ten carry under 10%. The sample's time point: recipient sample about 28 days before transplant, after cytoreduction. The sample in question was peripheral blood mononuclear cells, obtained before stem cell transplant. The receptors come from a man aged 50 or older with acute myeloid leukemia. Some clones in this sample may be carry-over from other donors' samples.

The chain links TRBV5-1 to TRBJ1-1; D unresolved. The CDR3 has 13 residues. CDR1 and CDR2 from the germline V gene are SGHRS and YFSETQ. Trimming removed 7 bases from V and 1 base from J, with 11 bases in between. CDR3 DNA sequence: TGCGCCAGCGGTACAGAAGGGAACACTGAAGCTTTCTTT. Residues: CASGTEGNTEAFF.

This clone was found once. The chain recombines TRBV11-2 with TRBJ2-7; 9 bases match TRBD1. The CDR3 length is 16 residues. Germline V gene lookup returns CDR1 SGHAT and CDR2 FQNNGV. V dropped 5 bases and J dropped 0; count of bases not matched to a gene: 8. This CDR3 reads CASSARGQGPSYEQYF. The CDR3, as DNA: TGTGCCAGCAGCGCACGGGGACAGGGCCCCTCCTACGAGCAGTACTTC.

For the CDR3, the DNA is TGTGCCTGGAGACCCCCGGGACAGCAACGCGAAAAACTGTTTTTT. This sequence encodes CAWRPPGQQREKLFF. The chain employs TRBV30 and TRBJ1-4; 7 bases are shared with TRBD1. The CDR3 loop spans 15 amino acids. CDR1 and CDR2 from the germline V gene are GTSNPN and SVGIG (reference sequence). Trimming removed 3 bases from V and 8 bases from J; junction bases left unmatched: 12.

The CDR3 loop reads CASTKGMNTEAFF. The CDR3 DNA reads TGTGCCAGCACCAAAGGAATGAACACTGAAGCTTTCTTT. The V and J genes are TRBV7-9 and TRBJ1-1; D gene uncertain. CDR1 and CDR2 (germline): SEHNR, FQNEAQ (reference sequence). With 7 bases removed from V and 0 bases from J, the gap between germline ends came to 9 bases. The CDR3 runs 13 residues.

The chain links TRBV11-1 to TRBJ2-5; TRBD2 might be the D (8 bases). The last part of the DNA fits TRBJ2-7 better; the J call may be wrong. Germline lookup yields CDR1 SGHAT and CDR2 FQDESV (reference sequence). This CDR3 has 17 residues. The CDR3 is CASSDRGGQTSSYEQYF. The DNA for the CDR3 is TGTGCCAGCAGCGACCGGGGGGGACAGACGAGCTCCTACGAGCAGTACTTC.

This chain uses TRBV28 with TRBJ2-7, with TRBD2 matching over 7 bases. CDR1 is MDHEN and CDR2 is SYDVKM in the germline V gene. J lost 3 bases, V lost 3 bases, and 5 bases had no gene match. This CDR3 spans 14 amino acids. The CDR3 region has the DNA TGTGCCAGCAGTTTGGAAGGGAGGGGCTACGAGCAGTACTTC. This translates into CASSLEGRGYEQYF.

Only one count was recorded for this clone. The rearrangement links TRBV7-8 to TRBJ1-1, with D unclear. V shed 0 bases and J shed 1 base, with 12 bases lying between them. Germline CDR1 and CDR2: SGHVS and FQNEAQ. This CDR3 is 16 amino acids long. The CDR3 bases are TGTGCCAGCAGCTTAGCTCGGTTTGGCAAGAACACTGAAGCTTTCTTT. Amino acids: CASSLARFGKNTEAFF.

The chain combines TRBV9 with TRBJ2-7; weak D call: TRBD2 (5 bases). The germline V gene encodes CDR1 SGDLS and CDR2 YYNGEE. Trimming shortened V by 4 bases and J by 0 bases, and 11 bases separated the two germline ends. The CDR3 length is 14 residues. The chain's CDR3 is CASSPEGSSYEQYF. The CDR3 nucleotides read TGTGCCAGCAGCCCTGAGGGCAGCTCCTACGAGCAGTACTTC.

The chain couples TRBV7-6 to TRBJ2-1, with D unresolved. The germline V gene encodes CDR1 SGHVS and CDR2 FNYEAQ. Trimming cost V 1 base and J 0 bases, with 13 bases left between them. There are 17 residues in the CDR3. The CDR3 DNA reads as TGTGCCAGCAGCTTAGAGGTCCACTCGAGCTCCTACAATGAGCAGTTCTTC. This gives the protein CASSLEVHSSSYNEQFF.

Within the sample, this clone is large. The chain recombines TRBV10-1 with TRBJ2-7; 8 nucleotides line up with TRBD2. Germline loops: CDR1 WNHNN, CDR2 SYGVQD (reference sequence). This CDR3 spans 12 amino acids. The trim removed 8 bases at V and 3 bases at J, leaving 3 bases unmatched. The CDR3 region has the DNA TGCGCCAGCCGGGGGGGGTTCTACGAGCAGTACTTC. Encoded protein: CASRGGFYEQYF.

This clone was recorded once. The V call is TRBV28, the J call TRBJ2-5, with a weak D call TRBD1 (6 bases). The DNA matches TRBJ2-7 better at its end, which makes the J call doubtful. Germline values: CDR1 MDHEN, CDR2 SYDVKM. The CDR3 length is 15 residues. The CDR3, as DNA: TGTGCCAGCACGCACGATGGGGGCCCTGCCTACGAGCAGTACTTC. This sequence encodes CASTHDGGPAYEQYF.

The gene calls are TRBV19 and TRBJ1-1; D is uncertain. CDR3 length equals 13 residues. CDR1 LNHDA and CDR2 SQIVND come from the germline V gene (reference sequence). V lost 6 bases, J lost 4 bases, and 12 bases lay in between. This CDR3 is CASSPKVGTEAFF. The CDR3 DNA is TGTGCCAGTAGCCCCAAGGTTGGCACTGAAGCTTTCTTT.

The chain is built from TRBV28 and TRBJ1-1; TRBD1 matches 7 bases. In germline, CDR1 is MDHEN, CDR2 SYDVKM. With 6 bases clipped from V and 7 bases from J, the junction kept 8 bases outside the gene matches. The CDR3 extends over 13 amino acids. The CDR3 nucleotides are TGTGCCAGCAGACCACAGGGGAAACTTGAAGCTTTCTTT. Residues: CASRPQGKLEAFF. Filled out from reference TRBV28 and TRBJ1-1, the complete variable domain reads DVKVTQSSRYLVKRTGEKVFLECVQDMDHENMFWYRQDPGLGLRLIYFSYDVKMKEKGDIPEGYSVSREKKERFSLILESASTNQTSMYLCASRPQGKLEAFFGQGTRLTVV.